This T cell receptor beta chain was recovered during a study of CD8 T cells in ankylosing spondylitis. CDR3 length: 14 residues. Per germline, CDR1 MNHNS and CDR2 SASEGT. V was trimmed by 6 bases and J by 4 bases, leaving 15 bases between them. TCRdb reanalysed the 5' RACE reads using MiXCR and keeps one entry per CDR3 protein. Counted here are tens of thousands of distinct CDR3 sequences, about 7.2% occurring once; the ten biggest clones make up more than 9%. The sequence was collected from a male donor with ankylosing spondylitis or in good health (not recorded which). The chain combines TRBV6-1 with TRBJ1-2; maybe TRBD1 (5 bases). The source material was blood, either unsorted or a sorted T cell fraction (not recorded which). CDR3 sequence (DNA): TGTGCCAGCAGGATGGGGGGATCGGGCTATGGCTACACCTTC. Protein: CASRMGGSGYGYTF.